This T cell receptor beta chain originates from a study of spatial heterogeneity in lung cancer. CDR1 is MNHEY and CDR2 is SVGEGT in the germline V gene. CDR3 size: 12 residues. Trimming removed 5 bases from V and 10 bases from J, with 12 bases in between. Documented time point: sample taken at primary tumor resection. This clonotype has at least ten counts. What it binds is not known. Study-level findings and limits: Mutation tallies in tumors tracked expanded intratumoral alpha and beta TCR counts.

TCRdb used MiXCR to reprocess the 5' RACE reads, holding one entry per CDR3 protein. The repertoire consists of 8,500 to 13,000 distinct CDR3 sequences, with roughly 13% occurring once and the leading ten covering 30% to 45%. This material consisted of lung tumor tissue, taken at surgery. V gene TRBV6-2 or TRBV6-3 combines with J gene TRBJ2-1; D perhaps matches TRBD1 (6 bases). The source of this sequence is a male donor with early-stage non-small cell lung cancer. Here the CDR3 reads CASSTGFIEQFF. DNA of the CDR3: TGTGCCAGCAGTACAGGGTTTATAGAGCAGTTCTTC.